The clone carrying this T cell receptor (beta chain) was observed a few times. Although they were nominally healthy when sampled, donors likely had unrecorded immune exposures. Trimming took 3 bases from V and 5 from J; bases not matched to a gene: 6. Per germline, CDR1 SQVTM and CDR2 ANQGSEA. This CDR3 is 14 amino acids long. This specimen belongs to a study of cytomegalovirus exposure and HLA in healthy donors. Overall study: Early on, a data release was issued that held approximately 78 million unique TCRs from HLA-typed donors.

PCR employed 60 Vbeta and 13 Jbeta primers. Sequencing used immunoSEQ multiplex PCR; TCRdb keeps in-frame clones, though not all of them. The sample includes about 60,000 clones, 55% to 75% of them seen just once. Sequencing input: PBMCs. The receptor was derived from a man aged 35 to 55 in good health and CMV-seropositive. The rearrangement joins TRBV29-1 to TRBJ2-1; TRBD1 matches 8 bases. The CDR3 reads CSVEGWTGHNEQFF. CDR3 sequence (DNA): TGCAGCGTTGAGGGGTGGACAGGGCACAATGAGCAGTTCTTC.